One sample yielded the 15 T cell receptor beta chains listed below, sequenced in a study of cytomegalovirus exposure and HLA in healthy donors. PCR involved 60 Vbeta and 13 Jbeta primers. Clones were sequenced by immunoSEQ multiplex PCR, and TCRdb holds only the in-frame ones, with some missing. The sample shows around 120,000 clones, around 80% of them seen only once. What was sequenced was PBMCs. These receptors were collected from a human donor in good health.

The J gene is TRBJ2-7, the V gene TRBV5-8, with TRBD2 identical over 9 bases. The CDR3 sequence is 17 residues long. CDR1 and CDR2 (germline): SGHTS, YDEGEE. J gave up 4 bases and V 0 bases, and 11 bases lay outside the gene matches. CDR3 coding DNA: TGTGCCAGCAGCTTGGCCGGAGCGGGGGGCGCTGCGTACGAGCAGTACTTC. As protein: CASSLAGAGGAAYEQYF.

V is TRBV6-6 and J is TRBJ2-4, with 7 bases lining up with TRBD1. Per germline, CDR1 MNHNY and CDR2 SVGAGI (reference sequence). After removal of 6 bases from V and 3 bases from J, the junction contained 8 bases not matched to a gene. CDR3 size: 15 residues. In DNA, the CDR3 is TGTGCCAGCAGCTTGACAGGGAACGACAAAAACATTCAGTACTTC. It is translated as CASSLTGNDKNIQYF.

This clone was found a few times. This chain connects TRBV11-3 to TRBJ2-1; 8 bases match TRBD2. Germline V gene data show CDR1 as SGHNT and CDR2 as YENEEA. With V trimmed by 5 bases and J by 6 bases, 9 bases remained unmatched. The CDR3 contains 15 residues. The DNA for the CDR3 is TGTGCCAGCAGCCAAGATCCGGGGGGGCCCAATGAGCAGTTCTTC. Encoded protein: CASSQDPGGPNEQFF.

V and J are TRBV4-2 and TRBJ2-5; 16 bases align to TRBD2. TRBJ2-7 matches the DNA end more closely, so the J call is doubtful. This CDR3 region has 19 residues. Looked up from germline, CDR1 is LGHNA and CDR2 is YNFKEQ. DNA for the CDR3: TGTGCCAGCAGCCTCACGGGACTAGCGGGGGGGATTTTCTCCTACGAGCAGTACTTC. It yields the protein CASSLTGLAGGIFSYEQYF.

The CDR3 region is CASSFGGGQGSSPLHF. In nucleotides, the CDR3 is TGTGCCAGCAGTTTTGGGGGAGGACAGGGGAGTTCACCCCTCCACTTT. V gene TRBV28 combines with J gene TRBJ1-6, with 9 bases lining up with TRBD1. CDR3 length equals 16 residues. Germline CDR1 MDHEN, CDR2 SYDVKM. The V segment lost 3 bases and the J segment 9 bases; nucleotides outside the gene matches: 9.

The chain carries TRBV5-1 and TRBJ2-2; D might be TRBD1 (6 bases). Trimming took off 0 bases at V and 1 base at J, with 13 bases between the two ends. There are 17 residues in the CDR3. CDR1 is SGHRS, CDR2 YFSETQ, per germline. The CDR3 DNA sequence: TGCGCCAGCAGCTTGGTTGGAAAACAGGGGAACACCGGGGAGCTGTTTTTT. This gives the protein CASSLVGKQGNTGELFF.

The chain employs TRBV27 and TRBJ2-7; D uncertain. The germline V and J ends were trimmed by 8 bases and 1 base, with 12 bases remaining between them. Germline loops: CDR1 MNHEY, CDR2 SMNVEV (reference sequence). The CDR3 is 13 amino acids. The CDR3 region is CASWNSGSYEQYF. The CDR3 nucleotides read TGTGCCAGCTGGAACTCCGGGTCCTACGAGCAGTACTTC.

This chain connects TRBV19 to TRBJ2-3, with D possibly being TRBD2 (5 bases). V lost 3 bases and J lost 3, with 7 bases in between. CDR3 length: 13 amino acids. CDR1 and CDR2 from the germline V gene are LNHDA and SQIVND (reference sequence). In DNA, the CDR3 is TGTGCCAGTAGTATCGAGGGTACAGATACGCAGTATTTT. It encodes CASSIEGTDTQYF. Full variable domain (outside the CDR3, taken from reference TRBV19 and TRBJ2-3): DGGITQSPKYLFRKEGQNVTLSCEQNLNHDAMYWYRQDPGQGLRLIYYSQIVNDFQKGDIAEGYSVSREKKESFPLTVTSAQKNPTAFYLCASSIEGTDTQYFGPGTRLTVL.

V is TRBV7-9 and J is TRBJ2-1, with 8 positions matching TRBD2. Germline CDR1 reads SEHNR; CDR2 reads FQNEAQ (reference sequence). The CDR3 extends over 15 amino acids. The V and J ends lost 3 bases and 4 bases, in that order; junction bases with no gene match: 5. Here the CDR3 reads CASSFPGGTYNEQFF. The CDR3 coding sequence is TGTGCCAGCAGCTTTCCGGGGGGGACTTACAATGAGCAGTTCTTC. Supplemented by reference TRBV7-9 and TRBJ2-1, the full variable domain reads DTGVSQNPRHKITKRGQNVTFRCDPISEHNRLYWYRQTLGQGPEFLTYFQNEAQLEKSRLLSDRFSAERPKGSFSTLEIQRTEQGDSAMYLCASSFPGGTYNEQFFGPGTRLTVL.

In its sample, this clone was seen once. This sequence joins TRBV2 and TRBJ2-2; D perhaps matches TRBD1 (6 bases). The V and J ends lost 5 bases and 6 bases respectively, with 16 bases between them. This CDR3 spans 15 amino acids. The germline V gene encodes CDR1 SNHLY and CDR2 FYNNEI. CDR3 sequence: CASSLTGKGSGELFF. For the CDR3, the DNA is TGTGCCAGCAGTCTGACAGGCAAGGGGTCCGGGGAGCTGTTTTTT. Based on the CDR3 plus reference TRBV2 and TRBJ2-2, the full variable domain is EPEVTQTPSHQVTQMGQEVILRCVPISNHLYFYWYRQILGQKVEFLVSFYNNEISEKSEIFDDQFSVERPDGSNFTLKIRSTKLEDSAMYFCASSLTGKGSGELFFGEGSRLTVL.

This clone occurred a few times. V is TRBV7-9 and J is TRBJ1-2; 8 positions agree with TRBD1. The length of the CDR3 is 13 residues. V lost 5 bases, J lost 6 bases, and 5 bases stayed unmatched. Looked up from germline, CDR1 is SEHNR and CDR2 is FQNEAQ (reference sequence). CDR3 sequence (DNA): TGTGCCAGCAGCCAGACAGGGGATGATGGCTACACCTTC. It is translated as CASSQTGDDGYTF. Using reference TRBV7-9 and TRBJ1-2 for the parts outside the CDR3, the full variable domain is DTGVSQNPRHKITKRGQNVTFRCDPISEHNRLYWYRQTLGQGPEFLTYFQNEAQLEKSRLLSDRFSAERPKGSFSTLEIQRTEQGDSAMYLCASSQTGDDGYTFGSGTRLTVV.

CDR3 DNA sequence: TGTGCCAGCAGTCCCTACAGGTCCGGGAACACTGAAGCTTTCTTT. The encoded protein is CASSPYRSGNTEAFF. The chain combines TRBV6-5 with TRBJ1-1; D might be TRBD1 (5 bases). The CDR3 extends over 15 amino acids. Germline lookup yields CDR1 MNHEY and CDR2 SVGAGI. Trimming stripped 5 bases from V and 1 base from J, with 14 bases between.

Only a few counts were recorded for this clone. The V and J genes are TRBV9 and TRBJ2-1, with D unclear. CDR1 is SGDLS, CDR2 YYNGEE, per germline. The CDR3 extends over 15 amino acids. Trimming removed 4 bases at V and 1 base at J, with 12 bases between. CDR3 residues: CASSPWPKSYNEQFF. The CDR3 nucleotides read TGTGCCAGCAGCCCCTGGCCCAAATCCTACAATGAGCAGTTCTTC. The complete variable domain, with remaining parts taken from reference TRBV9 and TRBJ2-1, reads DSGVTQTPKHLITATGQRVTLRCSPRSGDLSVYWYQQSLDQGLQFLIQYYNGEERAKGNILERFSAQQFPDLHSELNLSSLELGDSALYFCASSPWPKSYNEQFFGPGTRLTVL.

V usage is TRBV4-1 and J usage is TRBJ2-2; D is unresolved. Trimming removed 0 bases at V and 6 bases at J, with 11 bases between. The CDR3 is made up of 15 amino acids. Germline CDR1 is MGHRA and CDR2 is YSYEKL. The CDR3 spells CASSQDPRLAGELFF. CDR3 nucleotides: TGCGCCAGCAGCCAAGATCCCCGGTTGGCCGGGGAGCTGTTTTTT.

The V gene is TRBV6-5, the J gene TRBJ1-5; D gene ambiguous. Germline assignment: CDR1 MNHEY and CDR2 SVGAGI. Trimming removed 2 bases at V and 6 bases at J, with 11 bases between. This CDR3 comprises 14 residues. This CDR3 reads CASSYNGLSQPQHF. CDR3 sequence (DNA): TGTGCCAGCAGTTACAACGGGTTAAGTCAGCCCCAGCATTTT.